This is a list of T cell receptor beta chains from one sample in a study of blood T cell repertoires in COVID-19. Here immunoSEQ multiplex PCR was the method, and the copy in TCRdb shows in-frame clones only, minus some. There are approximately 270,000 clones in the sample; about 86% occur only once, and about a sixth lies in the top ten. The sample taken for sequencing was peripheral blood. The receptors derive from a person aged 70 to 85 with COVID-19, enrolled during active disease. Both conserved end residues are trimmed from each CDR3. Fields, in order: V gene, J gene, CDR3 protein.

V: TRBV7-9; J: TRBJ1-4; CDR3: ASSGSAGKTNEKLF
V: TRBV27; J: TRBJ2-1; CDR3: ASAQGDYNEQF
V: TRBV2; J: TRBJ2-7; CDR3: ASSEGGRISYEQY
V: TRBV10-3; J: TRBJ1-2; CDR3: AISGTVTNYGYT
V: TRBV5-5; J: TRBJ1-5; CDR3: ASSSHFTGFGNQPQH
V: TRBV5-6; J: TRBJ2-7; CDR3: ASSLGRGDEQY
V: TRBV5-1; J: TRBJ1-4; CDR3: ASSLYAGDHEKLF
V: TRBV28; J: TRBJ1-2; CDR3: ASSPTGGLISNYGYT
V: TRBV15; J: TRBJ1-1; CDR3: ATSRAGQGNTEAF
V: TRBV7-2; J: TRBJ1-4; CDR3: ASSPLNEKLF
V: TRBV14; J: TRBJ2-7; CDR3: ASSSGLGGEQY
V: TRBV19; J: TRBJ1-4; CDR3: ASRPDLPNEKLF
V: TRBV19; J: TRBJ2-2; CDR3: ASSPGTADTGELF
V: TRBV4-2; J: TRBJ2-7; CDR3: ASSQGRSRDRGPSYEQY
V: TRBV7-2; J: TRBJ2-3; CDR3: ASDHISSGGPSTDTQY
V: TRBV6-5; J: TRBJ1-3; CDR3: ASSRDRSSGNTIY
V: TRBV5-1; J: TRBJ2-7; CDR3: ASSLLGDYEQY
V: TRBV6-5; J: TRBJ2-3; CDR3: ASSALASGKDTQY
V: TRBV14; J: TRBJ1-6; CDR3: ASSQKGQGVTPLH
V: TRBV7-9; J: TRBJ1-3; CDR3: ASSPSPTGALVFH
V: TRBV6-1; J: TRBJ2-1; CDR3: ASSDLLDYDEQF
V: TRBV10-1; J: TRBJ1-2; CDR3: ASSESKPRVYGYT
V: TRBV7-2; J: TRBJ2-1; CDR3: ASSSFASEQF
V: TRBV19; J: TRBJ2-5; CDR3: ASSIDPRTGKETQY
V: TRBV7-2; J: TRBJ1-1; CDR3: ASSLGGTGAWGTEAF
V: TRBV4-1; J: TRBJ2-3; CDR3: ASSQDGSGGAKDTQY
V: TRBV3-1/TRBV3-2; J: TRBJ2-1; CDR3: ASSQPGTGSYNEQF
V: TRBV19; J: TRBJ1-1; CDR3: ASSQNMNTEAF
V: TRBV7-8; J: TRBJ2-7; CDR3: ASSVAPGPGGSYEQY
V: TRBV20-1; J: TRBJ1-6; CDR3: SVRENSPLH
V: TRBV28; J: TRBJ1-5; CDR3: ASRDPGVGGWQPQH
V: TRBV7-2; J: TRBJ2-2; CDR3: ASSFTGRNTGELF
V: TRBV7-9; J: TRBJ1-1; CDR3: ASSLGGQGMNTEAF
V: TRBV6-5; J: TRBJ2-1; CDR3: ASSPTTGSDEQF
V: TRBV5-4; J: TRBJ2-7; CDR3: ASSSGLAGGPKGYEQY
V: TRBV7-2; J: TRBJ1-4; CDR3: ASSFLGGGTNEKLF
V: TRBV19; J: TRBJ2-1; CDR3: ASSIGGSGYDEQF
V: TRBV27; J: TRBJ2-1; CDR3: ASSIGLAGDEQF
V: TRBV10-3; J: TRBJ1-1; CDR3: AISEAGLFAEAF
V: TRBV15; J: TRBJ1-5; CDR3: ATSRGRNQPQH
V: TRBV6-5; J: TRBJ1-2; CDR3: ASSYSARAHGYT
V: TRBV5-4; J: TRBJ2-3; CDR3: ASSQGGATSTDTQY
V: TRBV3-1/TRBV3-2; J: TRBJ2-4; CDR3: ASSPLLNIQY
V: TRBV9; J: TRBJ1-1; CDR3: ASSPRVERGTEAF
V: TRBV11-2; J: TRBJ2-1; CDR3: ASSLAMRRGSYYNEQF
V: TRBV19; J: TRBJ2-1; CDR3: ASSIDPPQVAGGFNEQF
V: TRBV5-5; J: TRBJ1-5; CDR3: ASSPGHRQREPQH
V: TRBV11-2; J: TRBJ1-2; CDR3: ASSLFRAAANYGYT
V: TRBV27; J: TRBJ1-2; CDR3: ASSLDRTYGYT
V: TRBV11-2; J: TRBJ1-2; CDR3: ASSLSDRLSYGYT